The rows below give T cell receptor beta chains drawn from one sample of a study of OX40 agonist ivuxolimab in advanced cancers. Sequencing used immunoSEQ multiplex PCR; TCRdb keeps in-frame clones, though not all of them. The table lists 40,000 to 45,000 clones, around 88% of them singletons. The material sequenced was CD4+ or CD8+ T cells sorted from blood, taken in a trial of the OX40 agonist ivuxolimab. Receptors originate from an adult with an advanced solid tumor such as melanoma, head and neck, liver or kidney cancer. CDR3s include the opening cysteine and the closing phenylalanine or tryptophan. D genes are given only for firm matches. Clone sizes are given selectively: once, few, many, or a class where the clone is expanded.

V	size	D	length	J	DNA	CDR3
TRBV27	NA	TRBD1	14	TRBJ2-7	TGTGCCAGCAGTTACCGACAGGGTTCCTACGAGCAGTACTTC	CASSYRQGSYEQYF
TRBV27	NA	NA	15	TRBJ2-4	TGTGCCAGCAGTCCCGGACCCCTAGCCAAAAACATTCAGTACTTC	CASSPGPLAKNIQYF
TRBV30	NA	TRBD2	14	TRBJ2-7	TGTGCCTGGAGTGGACTAGCGGGAGGCTACGAGCAGTACTTC	CAWSGLAGGYEQYF
TRBV5-1	NA	NA	13	TRBJ1-1	TGCGCCAGCAGCTTAACAGGGAACACTGAAGCTTTCTTT	CASSLTGNTEAFF
TRBV10-3	NA	NA	14	TRBJ1-6	TGTGCCACCACCCCAGGGACGGGCAATTCACCCCTCCACTTT	CATTPGTGNSPLHF
TRBV4-1	NA	NA	15	TRBJ1-1	TGCGCCAGCAGCCACTCGAGTCAATCGAACACTGAAGCTTTCTTT	CASSHSSQSNTEAFF
TRBV1	NA	NA	12	TRBJ1-1	TGCACCAGCAGCTCGGGGCAGGGTGAAGCTTTCTTT	CTSSSGQGEAFF
TRBV29-1	NA	NA	12	TRBJ1-3	TGCAGCGTTGAAGAACCAGTTGACACCATATATTTT	CSVEEPVDTIYF
TRBV7-2	NA	NA	14	TRBJ1-4	TGTGCCAGCAGCTTAAGGACTGGGAATGAAAAACTGTTTTTT	CASSLRTGNEKLFF
TRBV4-3	NA	TRBD1	15	TRBJ1-2	TGCGCCAGCAGCCCCCGGGACAGTACTAACTATGGCTACACCTTC	CASSPRDSTNYGYTF
TRBV9	NA	TRBD1	17	TRBJ1-2	TGTGCCAGCAGCGTAGCTAGGACAGGGGACGGAAACTATGGCTACACCTTC	CASSVARTGDGNYGYTF
TRBV4-3	NA	NA	19	TRBJ2-2	TGCGCCAGCAGCCAATCACAAACGTGGAGACAGACGAACACCGGGGAGCTGTTTTTT	CASSQSQTWRQTNTGELFF
TRBV13	NA	NA	15	TRBJ1-5	TGTGCCAGCAGCTTAGGGGGGGATAGCAATCAGCCCCAGCATTTT	CASSLGGDSNQPQHF
TRBV14	NA	NA	15	TRBJ1-2	TGTGCCAGCAGTTCCCGGCGGGACGGAGCCTATGGCTACACCTTC	CASSSRRDGAYGYTF
TRBV29-1	NA	NA	12	TRBJ2-7	TGCAGCGTTGAACGAGGTGTGGACGAGCAGTACTTC	CSVERGVDEQYF
TRBV4-1	NA	TRBD1	15	TRBJ1-1	TGCGCCAGCAGCCACCCAGGACAGGGGGATACTGAAGCTTTCTTT	CASSHPGQGDTEAFF
TRBV2	NA	NA	12	TRBJ2-7	TGTGCCAGCAGTGATGAGACTTACGAGCAGTACTTC	CASSDETYEQYF
TRBV28	NA	NA	16	TRBJ1-5	TGTGCCAGCAACCCCTTCGGTTCAGCCGCGGGCCAGCCCCAGCATTTT	CASNPFGSAAGQPQHF
TRBV5-6	once	NA	13	TRBJ1-6	TGTGCCAGCAGCTTGGGGGGAACCTCACCCCTCCACTTT	CASSLGGTSPLHF
TRBV6-6	NA	TRBD1	13	TRBJ2-7	TGTGCCAGCATGGGACAGGGCGGTAGAAAGCAGTACTTC	CASMGQGGRKQYF
TRBV7-9	NA	TRBD1	18	TRBJ2-7	TGTGCCAGCAGCTTGTCCCATAAAGGACAGGGATACTCCTACGAGCAGTACTTC	CASSLSHKGQGYSYEQYF